These 30 T cell receptor beta chains were all obtained from the same sample, sequenced in a study of blood T cell repertoires in COVID-19. Sequenced by immunoSEQ multiplex PCR; TCRdb stores in-frame clones only, minus some. The sample has about 140,000 clones; 75% to 90% are singletons. The material sequenced was peripheral blood. The receptors were sampled from a man aged 60-69 years with active or convalescent COVID-19.

This clone was recorded once. The chain recombines TRBV7-2 with TRBJ1-2; 9 nucleotides line up with TRBD1. Germline V gene sequence: CDR1 SGHTA, CDR2 FQGNSA. The J segment lost 8 bases and the V segment lost 4 bases, leaving 8 bases of the junction unmatched. The CDR3 is 14 amino acids. CDR3 DNA sequence: TGTGCCAGCAGCTCGAACAGGGGGCGCAGAGGCTACACCTTC. It encodes CASSSNRGRRGYTF.

CDR3 bases: TGTGCCAGCTCACCAGGGACAGGGGGCTTCGAGCAGTACTTC. Encoded protein: CASSPGTGGFEQYF. V usage is TRBV18 and J usage is TRBJ2-7, with 12 bases that match TRBD1. The germline CDR1 and CDR2 sequences are KGHSH and LQKENI. Trimming took 2 bases from V and 6 from J; bases not matched to a gene: 2. The CDR3 extends over 14 amino acids.

This clone was observed a single time. The V and J genes are TRBV28 and TRBJ1-2; no reliable D call. The germline CDR1 and CDR2 sequences are MDHEN and SYDVKM. The V end was cut by 7 bases, the J end by 2 bases, with 20 bases between. CDR3 size: 16 residues. CDR3 nucleotide sequence: TGTGCCAGCATCACACAAGGCGGTTCCCCCAACTATGGCTACACCTTC. Its translation is CASITQGGSPNYGYTF.

The chain's CDR3 is CASSSLGGAGNQPQHF. CDR3 DNA: TGTGCCAGCTCGAGCCTTGGGGGGGCTGGTAATCAGCCCCAGCATTTT. V gene TRBV18 combines with J gene TRBJ1-5; D perhaps matches TRBD1 (6 bases). Germline lookup yields CDR1 KGHSH and CDR2 LQKENI. This CDR3 is 16 amino acids long. Trimming removed 6 bases from V and 4 bases from J, with 19 bases in between.

J is TRBJ1-3 and V is TRBV19; 7 nucleotides agree with TRBD1. Germline V gene lookup returns CDR1 LNHDA and CDR2 SQIVND (reference sequence). The CDR3 has 16 residues. Trimming cost V 6 bases and J 4 bases; bases outside gene matches: 12. CDR3 in amino acids: CASRPQQQGPGNTIYF. The CDR3 nucleotides read TGTGCCAGTAGACCCCAACAACAGGGGCCGGGAAACACCATATATTTT. Full variable domain (missing parts from reference TRBV19 and TRBJ1-3): DGGITQSPKYLFRKEGQNVTLSCEQNLNHDAMYWYRQDPGQGLRLIYYSQIVNDFQKGDIAEGYSVSREKKESFPLTVTSAQKNPTAFYLCASRPQQQGPGNTIYFGEGSWLTVV.

V and J are TRBV9 and TRBJ2-1; no definite D call. Trimming shortened V by 0 bases and J by 0 bases, and 10 bases separated the two germline ends. The CDR3 has 16 residues. Looked up from germline, CDR1 is SGDLS and CDR2 is YYNGEE. The CDR3 DNA reads as TGTGCCAGCAGCGTAGGCCTCCTGAGCTCCTACAATGAGCAGTTCTTC. Residues: CASSVGLLSSYNEQFF.

This chain links TRBV5-1 with TRBJ2-1; 7 bases align to TRBD1. CDR1 and CDR2 from the germline V gene are SGHRS and YFSETQ. CDR3 length: 14 amino acids. Trimming cost V 2 bases and J 5 bases; bases outside gene matches: 4. This chain's CDR3 is CASSLQGMNNEQFF. The CDR3 coding sequence is TGCGCCAGCAGCTTACAGGGGATGAACAATGAGCAGTTCTTC.

The chain joins TRBV28 to TRBJ1-3, with D uncertain. The CDR3 is made up of 14 amino acids. Looked up from germline, CDR1 is MDHEN and CDR2 is SYDVKM. V was cut by 5 bases and J by 2 bases, with 10 bases left in between. CDR3 in amino acids: CASSRGKTGNTIYF. The DNA of the CDR3 is TGTGCCAGCAGTCGAGGGAAAACTGGAAACACCATATATTTT.

The J gene is TRBJ2-3, the V gene TRBV20-1; 10 bases map to TRBD2. After removal of 3 bases from V and 2 bases from J, the junction contained 2 bases not matched to a gene. Germline lookup yields CDR1 DFQATT and CDR2 SNEGSKA (reference sequence). The CDR3 contains 14 residues. The CDR3 here is CSASGLAVTDTQYF. The CDR3 bases are TGCAGTGCTAGTGGACTAGCGGTCACAGATACGCAGTATTTT.

The rearrangement uses TRBV9 and TRBJ2-3, with a tentative D call TRBD1 (5 bases). Trimming removed 3 bases from V and 7 bases from J, with 15 bases in between. CDR3 length equals 14 residues. Germline values: CDR1 SGDLS, CDR2 YYNGEE. The CDR3 reads CASSEGFASNTQYF. In DNA, the CDR3 is TGTGCCAGCAGCGAGGGGTTTGCGTCGAATACGCAGTATTTT.

The chain has TRBV11-2 and TRBJ2-2, with D maybe TRBD1 (5 bases). Trimming cost V 5 bases and J 3 bases, with 13 bases left between them. The germline V gene encodes CDR1 SGHAT and CDR2 FQNNGV. The CDR3 extends over 15 amino acids. The CDR3 sequence: CASSGRVAHTGELFF. The CDR3, as DNA: TGTGCCAGCAGCGGCAGGGTAGCCCACACCGGGGAGCTGTTTTTT.

This sequence joins TRBV6-5 and TRBJ2-5, with a tentative D call TRBD2 (6 bases). Germline values: CDR1 MNHEY, CDR2 SVGAGI. Between the trimmed V and J ends, which lost 7 bases and 7 bases, there was a span of 16 bases. The CDR3 consists of 13 residues. CDR3 region: CASTPGAKGTQYF. The CDR3 DNA is TGTGCCAGCACCCCGGGAGCGAAGGGGACCCAGTACTTC.

The rearrangement joins TRBV7-9 to TRBJ2-7; 7 bases align to TRBD1. V lost 1 base, J lost 6 bases, and 0 bases stayed unmatched. Germline V gene lookup returns CDR1 SEHNR and CDR2 FQNEAQ (reference sequence). The CDR3 covers 12 residues. The CDR3 sequence is CASSLGDSEQYF. The DNA of the CDR3 is TGTGCCAGCAGCTTAGGGGACAGCGAGCAGTACTTC.

Concerning this clone: In the same sample, other DNA sequences code for this CDR3. The chain uses TRBV27 and TRBJ2-1; 11 nucleotides match TRBD2. The CDR3 has 15 amino acids. V lost 6 bases to trimming and J lost 3 bases; unmatched junction nucleotides: 4. CDR1 and CDR2 from the germline V gene are MNHEY and SMNVEV (reference sequence). This CDR3 is CASSPGTSGYNEQFF. CDR3 coding DNA: TGTGCCAGCAGCCCAGGGACTAGCGGCTACAATGAGCAGTTCTTC.

The rearrangement links TRBV3-1 (or the pseudogene TRBV3-2) to TRBJ2-7; 7 positions agree with TRBD1. Germline V gene lookup returns CDR1 LGHDT and CDR2 YNNKEL (reference sequence). V lost 1 base, J lost 0 bases, and 0 bases stayed unmatched. The CDR3 sequence is 14 residues long. CDR3 nucleotide sequence: TGTGCCAGCAGCCAAGGGGACAGCTCCTACGAGCAGTACTTC. Its protein product is CASSQGDSSYEQYF.

The chain links TRBV7-2 to TRBJ1-4, with D hard to call. The V end lost 2 bases, the J end lost 2 bases, and 12 bases lay between the germline ends. Germline assignment: CDR1 SGHTA and CDR2 FQGNSA. The CDR3 sequence is 16 residues long. The CDR3 DNA follows: TGTGCCAGCAGCTTAACCCCCGGGATTACTAATGAAAAACTGTTTTTT. This sequence encodes CASSLTPGITNEKLFF.

The genes are TRBV19 and TRBJ2-7; 7 bases map to TRBD2. This CDR3 region has 15 residues. Germline assignment: CDR1 LNHDA and CDR2 SQIVND (reference sequence). Trimming at V came to 5 bases and at J to 0 bases, leaving 7 bases not matched to a gene. CDR3 amino acids: CASSFSGQSSYEQYF. The CDR3 DNA follows: TGTGCCAGTAGTTTTAGCGGGCAGAGCTCCTACGAGCAGTACTTC.

V usage is TRBV7-2 and J usage is TRBJ2-1; TRBD2 aligns across 8 bases. The CDR3 sequence is 14 residues long. CDR1 SGHTA and CDR2 FQGNSA come from the germline V gene. Trimming cost V 5 bases and J 3 bases; bases outside gene matches: 3. The CDR3 nucleotides are TGTGCCAGCAGCGGAGGGACTAGCTACAATGAGCAGTTCTTC. As protein: CASSGGTSYNEQFF.

This rearrangement joins TRBV30 to TRBJ1-1; no clear D gene. Germline lookup yields CDR1 GTSNPN and CDR2 SVGIG (reference sequence). The V gene lost 4 bases and the J gene lost 1 base, with 19 bases spanning the gap. The CDR3 covers 16 residues. CDR3 nucleotides: TGTGCCTGGAACTCCCGGGGAGCACCTGGGAACACTGAAGCTTTCTTT. It codes for CAWNSRGAPGNTEAFF.

This sequence joins TRBV10-3 and TRBJ1-2, with 7 bases fitting TRBD1. The CDR3 loop spans 19 amino acids. J was trimmed by 0 bases and V by 0 bases; bases with no gene match: 13. The germline V gene encodes CDR1 ENHRY and CDR2 SYGVKD. The chain's CDR3 is CAISESGGTATAANYGYTF. The DNA of the CDR3 is TGTGCCATCAGTGAGTCGGGCGGGACAGCAACCGCGGCTAACTATGGCTACACCTTC.

This clone was observed once. The chain employs TRBV5-4 and TRBJ2-1; D is perhaps TRBD2 (7 bases). This CDR3 is built from 15 residues. V was clipped by 3 bases and J by 9 bases, with 19 bases between them. Germline loops: CDR1 SGHNT, CDR2 YYREEE (reference sequence). The CDR3 here is CASSWGLGGDIEQFF. The CDR3 DNA is TGTGCCAGCAGCTGGGGGCTAGGGGGGGACATTGAGCAGTTCTTC.

The CDR3 region is CASSYRANTEAFF. The CDR3 bases are TGTGCCAGTAGTTACAGGGCGAACACTGAAGCTTTCTTT. The V and J genes are TRBV19 and TRBJ1-1, with D perhaps TRBD1 (6 bases). Germline V gives CDR1 LNHDA, CDR2 SQIVND (reference sequence). V was cut by 5 bases and J by 1 base, with 8 bases left in between. The CDR3 has 13 amino acids.

The chain combines TRBV27 with TRBJ2-5; 8 positions agree with TRBD2. The CDR3 consists of 15 residues. Trimming at V came to 3 bases and at J to 4 bases, leaving 7 bases not matched to a gene. The germline CDR1 and CDR2 sequences are MNHEY and SMNVEV (reference sequence). This CDR3 is CASSLISGNPETQYF. The CDR3 DNA reads TGTGCCAGCAGTTTGATTAGCGGGAACCCAGAGACCCAGTACTTC.

The rearrangement joins TRBV10-3 to TRBJ2-7; 9 bases agree with TRBD1. Looked up from germline, CDR1 is ENHRY and CDR2 is SYGVKD. V trimming: 4 bases; J trimming: 4 bases; junction bases outside the gene matches: 11. This CDR3 comprises 16 residues. The CDR3 DNA sequence: TGTGCCATCAGTGTGACCGTTTTGGACAGGGGATACGAGCAGTACTTC. It yields the protein CAISVTVLDRGYEQYF.

V usage is TRBV2 and J usage is TRBJ2-3; 10 nucleotides align to TRBD1. The germline gives CDR1 SNHLY, CDR2 FYNNEI. This CDR3 has 13 amino acids. J lost 5 bases, V lost 6 bases, and 2 bases had no gene match. The CDR3 is CASSGQGGDTQYF. The CDR3 region has the DNA TGTGCCAGCAGCGGACAGGGGGGAGATACGCAGTATTTT.

The chain joins TRBV6-2 or TRBV6-3 to TRBJ2-5; D is unresolved. The ends were cut back, 2 bases at V and 3 bases at J, with 10 bases in the middle. This CDR3 region has 14 residues. Per germline, CDR1 MNHEY and CDR2 SVGEGT. The CDR3 DNA is TGTGCCAGCAGTTACGGAACAGAAGAAGAGACCCAGTACTTC. Residues: CASSYGTEEETQYF.

Note on this clone: The sample contains more than one DNA sequence encoding this CDR3. The chain is built from TRBV18 and TRBJ1-1; D gene uncertain. Germline loops: CDR1 KGHSH, CDR2 LQKENI. Trimming stripped 6 bases from V and 7 bases from J, with 9 bases between. The CDR3 consists of 11 residues. CDR3 amino acids: CASSLAGEAFF. DNA for the CDR3: TGTGCCAGCTCGCTGGCAGGTGAAGCTTTCTTT.

This clone came up a few times. J is TRBJ1-6 and V is TRBV15; TRBD1 agrees at 7 bases. This CDR3 has 16 residues. Germline V gene lookup returns CDR1 LNHNV and CDR2 YYDKDF (reference sequence). J lost 2 bases, V lost 5 bases, and 6 bases had no gene match. The CDR3 sequence: CATSPDRAPYNSPLHF. CDR3 nucleotides: TGTGCCACCAGCCCCGACAGGGCGCCCTATAATTCACCCCTCCACTTT. Based on the CDR3 plus reference TRBV15 and TRBJ1-6, the full variable domain is DAMVIQNPRYQVTQFGKPVTLSCSQTLNHNVMYWYQQKSSQAPKLLFHYYDKDFNNEADTPDNFQSRRPNTSFCFLDIRSPGLGDTAMYLCATSPDRAPYNSPLHFGNGTRLTVT.

This chain joins TRBV28 and TRBJ1-2; no definite D call. Deletions cut 6 bases from V and 5 bases from J, with 10 bases between. The CDR3 sequence is 12 residues long. CDR1 and CDR2 from the germline V gene are MDHEN and SYDVKM. In nucleotides, the CDR3 is TGTGCCAGCAGCTCGCGGGTTTATGGCTACACCTTC. Protein product: CASSSRVYGYTF.

The chain combines TRBV7-9 with TRBJ1-1; 7 bases are a match to TRBD1. Germline assignment: CDR1 SEHNR and CDR2 FQNEAQ (reference sequence). V lost 4 bases, J lost 2 bases, and 4 bases stayed unmatched. The CDR3 consists of 14 residues. The CDR3: CASSSRDSNTEAFF. DNA for the CDR3: TGTGCCAGCAGCTCCCGGGACAGTAACACTGAAGCTTTCTTT.